This T cell receptor (beta chain) was retrieved from a study of cytomegalovirus exposure and HLA in healthy donors (dated by TCRdb to the late 2010s). The study in broad terms: An earlier analysis of a few hundred of the donors reported around 280 Gb of sequence data and approximately 120 million unique TCR beta sequences obtained from some 170 million T cells. An early release covering roughly 600 HLA-typed donors comprised approximately 290 gigabases of sequencing data and around 85 million unique TCR sequences. Of the approximately 370 genotyped donors, less than 85% were placed in the genetic ancestry cluster associated with self-reported Caucasian donors. The study aimed to test whether signatures of past pathogen exposure could be identified by cataloging public T cell receptors. The T cell repertoires of 670 or so subjects were profiled by immunosequencing and related to cytomegalovirus serostatus. Besides the first cohort of some 670 subjects, a separate validation cohort made up of 95 to 150 different subjects was used. To predict cytomegalovirus infection status, the study combined high-throughput TCR immunosequencing, statistical association of individual TCRs with disease status, and machine learning. A later analysis re-examined previously published TCR beta repertoires from several hundred donors and added high-resolution HLA genotyping to investigate patterns of TCR occurrence. In the later analysis, no new phenotypic data were used to find candidate immune exposures; instead, reliance was placed on TCR beta sequences and their occurrence across donors. To decide whether each TCR beta V gene segment behaved as functional or pseudogenic, an earlier analysis of 587 of the donors relied on high-throughput TCR beta sequencing. Donor age, sex, ethnicity and CMV serostatus were compiled alongside the repertoire data. Genome-wide SNP genotypes for about 65% of the 666 donors were used in a later genetic analysis, which treated that subset as a discovery cohort. All discovery cohort repertoires had been generated on a single sequencing platform. HLA typing included class I and class II loci at four-digit resolution. Typing coverage varied by locus: roughly 629-630 donors for A, B, C, DRB1 and DQB1; roughly 560 for DQA1; 606 for DPA1; some 470 for DPB1. Five DR-DQ haplotypes were handled as single units for association and clustering, since linkage in the cohort was strong. Among about 400 genotyped donors of the cohort, an average of around 220,000 unique TCR beta nucleotide sequences was sequenced per donor, of which about 19% were non-productive. The investigation overall reported the following: In vitro tests confirmed that a few of the cytomegalovirus-associated TCR beta chains recognize cytomegalovirus antigens. Cytomegalovirus status was reported to be diagnosed by the classifier with high specificity and sensitivity in both the original and validation cohorts. Assigning TCR associations to individual alleles was difficult when HLA alleles, especially DR and DQ, strongly co-occurred. The study gave a list of some 150 TCR beta chains associated with cytomegalovirus. In a later analysis, most CMV-associated TCR beta chains were found to appear HLA-restricted, with HLA associations seemingly driven largely by CMV exposure. Because counts were too low, about 18 rarely observed V segments, including chromosome 9 orphons, were excluded from the earlier analysis of around 640 of the donors. Several of the top co-occurrence clusters appeared to be linked to parvovirus B19, influenza, CMV and Epstein-Barr virus, according to a later analysis. An earlier analysis of around 600 of the donors showed that most TCR beta V segments appeared in productive rearrangements either about 90% or about 30% of the time, which broadly matched IMGT annotations. It was suggested by the authors that the approach could potentially be generalized to other disease states and immunological phenotypes. CMV serostatus was the only immune exposure information available for the cohort. Correlated functional status among segregating V segments might be attributable to linkage disequilibrium, but an unknown experimental factor could not be ruled out. Some IMGT-functional V segments, including TRBV6-2 and TRBV6-3, could not be distinguished by the 87-base-pair reads and were therefore excluded. In a later genetic analysis, a missense DCLRE1C variant was associated with V-gene and J-gene trimming of TCR beta chains, and the association was replicated in an independent cohort. A later analysis associated roughly 17,000 TCR beta sequences with specific HLA alleles at a false discovery rate of 0.05. Roughly uniform sequencing depth across donors was assumed in presence/absence analyses, although this assumption may not hold. A further reported finding was that TCR beta sequences accurately predicted the HLA-A and HLA-B alleles for most subjects in the first cohort. In a later genetic analysis, fewer N-insertions in productive TCRs were reported among donors in an Asian-associated ancestry cluster than the 666-donor mean. Because HLA typing was unavailable for some donors at each locus, only the typed subset was used in association tests. The sequencing pipeline was judged likely to have produced a cluster of highly shared sequence variants as a technical artifact. In a later analysis, TCR association rates were found to vary across HLA loci, with the most associated TCRs seen for DRB1 alleles and the fewest for HLA-C alleles. Only TCR beta chains were sequenced in this cohort, and the absence of alpha or paired-chain data limited detectable features. Across donors, most TCR sequences were observed very rarely, whereas some public TCRs were present in many individuals. In a later analysis, HLA-associated TCR beta chains were found to be more clonally expanded and to have lower generation probabilities than equally common non-associated chains.

As for this clone: The antigen it binds to is not known. Nothing much larger sits one base from this clone, and base qualities are not available.

Library preparation employed the immunoSEQ multiplex PCR assay. The multiplex PCR relied on a mix of 60 forward primers for TCR Vbeta segments and 13 reverse primers for TCR Jbeta segments. The CDR3 region of rearranged TCR beta genes was amplified from genomic DNA by a multiplex PCR assay. The amplified TCR beta libraries were sequenced on the Illumina HiSeq System as 87-base-pair reads. The source study handled its data this way. A later analysis tallied around 80 million unique TCR beta chains across the 610 or so repertoires, and some 10 million of those chains were shared by two or more donors. Raw reads were error-corrected and collapsed into unique sequences with a nearest-neighbor algorithm that merged closely related sequences to remove PCR and sequencing errors. To assign V, D and J gene segments, CDR3 sequences were aligned to IMGT reference sequences. For a sequence to be retained, a match of at least six nucleotides was required to both a V gene segment and a J gene segment. Rearrangements were classified as productive when the CDR3 lacked stop codons and remained in frame with V and J, and all other rearrangements were classified as non-productive. Following IMGT convention, CDR3 was defined as the stretch from the second conserved V-encoded cysteine to the conserved J-encoded phenylalanine. The earlier analysis of 500 to 750 of the donors excluded any sequence lacking an unambiguous match to a single V gene segment. In an earlier analysis of 450 to 750 of the donors, a V segment was called functional when productive rearrangements were above 56.7%, and segregating when the standard deviation between donors exceeded 5%. A statistical classification framework was developed to diagnose cytomegalovirus status using the catalog of TCR beta chain sequences. In a later analysis, TCR nucleotide sequences were compared against IMGT/GENE-DB human TR gene sequences so that V and J genes could be assigned. In a later analysis, CDR3 sequences and most-parsimonious VDJ recombination scenarios were assigned using the TCRdist pipeline. A later analysis defined each TCR beta chain by its CDR3 amino acid sequence plus V-gene family, and excluded reads lacking a unique V-gene family. In a later analysis, nearly 600 highly shared, low-generation-probability nucleotide sequences were removed to address suspected cross-contamination and a sequencing artifact. A later analysis calculated a clonal expansion index for each public chain from normalized within-repertoire ranks of inferred template counts. In a later analysis, generation probabilities were computed with a VDJ recombination model fitted to out-of-frame rearrangements, and the resulting probabilities were checked against IGoR. In a later analysis, TCR-TCR, TCR-HLA and TCR-CMV co-occurrence was scored with hypergeometric tests, and a repertoire-size bias correction was applied to TCR pairs. A later analysis estimated false discovery rates by permuting HLA or CMV assignments 20 times. In a later analysis, co-occurring TCRs were grouped using DBSCAN, with TCRdist sequence similarity added in when clustering inside HLA-allele-positive subsets. For co-occurrence clustering, repertoires with fewer than 30,000 or more than 120,000 public chains were excluded, along with roughly five repertoires with anomalous nucleotide sharing. TCRdb limited this immuneACCESS table to in-frame rearrangements with V and J called. A share of clones is missing; checked studies link under half to unresolved V genes, and the rest is unexplained. The DNA was the basis for D and trimming; V, J and clone size are from that table. This sample holds 150,000 to 200,000 clones; about 72% were observed only once. The ten most abundant clones make up approximately 1.6% of the sample.

CDR1 SNHLY and CDR2 FYNNEI are derived from the germline V gene. V is shortened by 3 bases, J by 5 bases, and the region joining them spans 8 bases. The cysteine opens and the phenylalanine closes a CDR3 of 13 amino acids. Just CDR3 DNA is preserved here, 39 bases in frame from base 1. The cohort comprised hundreds of healthy bone marrow donors. At the time of sampling, all cohort members were nominally healthy, though unrecorded immune exposures were likely present. The donor tested CMV seronegative, placing the donor among the 352 seronegative members of the cohort. Each donor provided a peripheral blood sample, and peripheral blood mononuclear cells were used for TCR beta sequencing. Genomic DNA was extracted from the blood cell samples with the Qiagen DNeasy Blood Extraction Kit.

This chain is built from TRBV2 and TRBJ1-5; the D gene is perhaps TRBD1, from 5 matching bases. Sequenced sample: PBMCs. This receptor was identified in a girl aged 10-17 years in good health and CMV-seronegative. The DNA is as follows: TGTGCCAGCAGTGAGGGCAGGGATCAGCCCCAGCATTTT. Its protein reads: CASSEGRDQPQHF.